The 27 T cell receptor beta chains below all came from one sample that was sequenced in a study of T-cell memory formation after mild COVID-19. From the 5' RACE reads, TCRdb called clonotypes with MiXCR, one entry per CDR3 protein. The table lists approximately 350,000 distinct CDR3 sequences, 13% of them singletons. Sequenced: PBMCs or a T cell subset sorted from them (not recorded which). These receptors all come from a man between 18 and 29 years old who had mild COVID-19 (a few samples of this study predate the infection). Cell type and time point are not known.

V is TRBV6-6 and J is TRBJ2-7, with D possibly TRBD2 on 5 matching bases. V was pared by 8 bases and J by 2 bases, with 7 bases between. CDR1 and CDR2 (germline): MNHNY, SVGAGI (reference sequence). This CDR3 spans 11 amino acids. The CDR3 coding sequence is TGTGCCAGCGTGGGAGCCTACGAGCAGTACTTC. Protein: CASVGAYEQYF.

This clonotype turned up a few times. The chain combines TRBV6-5 with TRBJ2-7, with D possibly being TRBD1 (6 bases). CDR1 is MNHEY, CDR2 SVGAGI, per germline. V was trimmed by 6 bases and J by 7 bases, leaving 10 bases between them. The CDR3 has 11 residues. This CDR3 is CASSAGQEQYF. The CDR3 region has the DNA TGTGCCAGCAGCGCCGGACAGGAGCAGTACTTC.

This clonotype has more than one count but fewer than ten. This sequence joins TRBV7-9 and TRBJ2-1, with D possibly being TRBD2 (7 bases). The CDR3 covers 17 residues. Germline assignment: CDR1 SEHNR and CDR2 FQNEAQ (reference sequence). V shed 5 bases and J shed 5 bases, with 22 bases lying between them. DNA of the CDR3: TGTGCCAGCAGCCAAAAAGGTTCGGGGGGCAGCGACAATGAGCAGTTCTTC. Translating it yields CASSQKGSGGSDNEQFF.

This clonotype was observed at least ten times. This sequence joins TRBV20-1 and TRBJ2-7; the D gene could be TRBD1 or TRBD2 (5 bases each). CDR1 and CDR2 from the germline V gene are DFQATT and SNEGSKA (reference sequence). CDR3 length: 13 residues. V gave up 5 bases and J gave up 0 bases, with 11 bases separating them. The CDR3 DNA reads TGCAGTGCTCCCTGGGGGAGCTCCTACGAGCAGTACTTC. Protein product: CSAPWGSSYEQYF.

The genes are TRBV12-3 or TRBV12-4 and TRBJ1-5; D perhaps matches TRBD1 (6 bases). The length of the CDR3 is 15 residues. The V end lost 6 bases, the J end lost 3 bases, and 15 bases lay between the germline ends. The CDR3 region has the DNA TGTGCCAGCAGCAACGCAAGACAGGACAATCAGCCCCAGCATTTT. It encodes CASSNARQDNQPQHF.

This chain links TRBV4-1 with TRBJ1-2; D not resolved. CDR1 is MGHRA and CDR2 is YSYEKL in the germline V gene. V lost 1 base and J 6 bases, leaving 6 bases between the germline ends. This CDR3 has 12 amino acids. The CDR3 DNA follows: TGCGCCAGCAGCCAAGGTGCTGATGGCTACACCTTC. Its translation: CASSQGADGYTF.

This clonotype appeared a few times. The V call is TRBV12-3 or TRBV12-4, the J call TRBJ2-1; D might be TRBD2 (5 bases). V dropped 5 bases and J dropped 7 bases, with 21 bases sitting between them. CDR3 length: 16 residues. Here the CDR3 reads CASSPQLVSNGNEQFF. CDR3 nucleotides: TGTGCCAGCAGTCCTCAACTAGTAAGTAATGGAAATGAGCAGTTCTTC.

This clonotype was found a few times. This chain connects TRBV10-1 to TRBJ2-2; 9 bases align to TRBD2. The CDR3 is 15 residues long. The germline CDR1 and CDR2 sequences are WNHNN and SYGVQD (reference sequence). V gave up 2 bases and J gave up 4 bases; unmatched junction bases: 2. Here the CDR3 reads CASSEERGVTGELFF. The CDR3 DNA follows: TGCGCCAGCAGTGAGGAGCGGGGGGTCACCGGGGAGCTGTTTTTT.

This clonotype is deemed medium-sized. V is TRBV7-6 and J is TRBJ2-1; D is uncertain. Germline V lookup: CDR1 SGHVS, CDR2 FNYEAQ. The germline V and J ends were trimmed by 0 bases and 2 bases, with 8 bases remaining between them. CDR3 length: 15 residues. For the CDR3, the DNA is TGTGCCAGCAGCTTAGCGTTGGTTCCCTACAATGAGCAGTTCTTC. Protein product: CASSLALVPYNEQFF. Filled out from reference TRBV7-6 and TRBJ2-1, the complete variable domain reads GAGVSQSPRYKVTKRGQDVALRCDPISGHVSLYWYRQALGQGPEFLTYFNYEAQQDKSGLPNDRFSAERPEGSISTLTIQRTEQRDSAMYRCASSLALVPYNEQFFGPGTRLTVL.

This clonotype was detected only a few times. The chain couples TRBV20-1 to TRBJ1-4; the match to TRBD1 covers 10 bases. The CDR3 is 14 amino acids. CDR1 is DFQATT and CDR2 is SNEGSKA in the germline V gene (reference sequence). The ends lost 6 bases at V and 6 bases at J; junction bases unmatched: 7. CDR3 sequence reads: CSALYGTGDEKLFF. For the CDR3, the DNA is TGCAGTGCCCTTTACGGGACAGGGGATGAAAAACTGTTTTTT.

The rearrangement uses TRBV12-3 or TRBV12-4 and TRBJ1-2, with D possibly TRBD1 on 6 matching bases. The CDR3 runs to 14 residues. The germline V and J ends were trimmed by 4 bases and 2 bases, with 11 bases remaining between them. The CDR3 DNA reads TGTGCCAGCAGTTACTCGGGGGCAAACTATGGCTACACCTTC. It translates to CASSYSGANYGYTF.

This clonotype appeared a few times. The CDR3 loop is CSVERNQETQYF. Written as DNA, the CDR3 is TGCAGCGTTGAAAGGAACCAAGAGACCCAGTACTTC. The V gene is TRBV29-1, the J gene TRBJ2-5, with D unclear. This CDR3 is 12 amino acids long. Germline CDR1 is SQVTM and CDR2 is ANQGSEA. V gave up 2 bases and J gave up 0 bases, with 4 bases separating them.

This clonotype was recorded a few times. This sequence joins TRBV5-1 and TRBJ2-5, with 12 bases aligning to TRBD2. CDR1 is SGHRS, CDR2 YFSETQ, per germline. The V and J ends lost 4 bases and 3 bases, in that order; junction bases with no gene match: 7. This CDR3 is 16 amino acids long. Here the CDR3 reads CASSPEASGGEETQYF. CDR3 bases: TGCGCCAGCAGCCCGGAGGCTAGCGGGGGGGAAGAGACCCAGTACTTC.

There are a few counts of this clonotype. This chain joins TRBV6-1 and TRBJ2-3; D call uncertain. Deletions cut 8 bases from V and 3 bases from J, with 9 bases between. Germline V gene lookup returns CDR1 MNHNS and CDR2 SASEGT. This CDR3 is built from 12 residues. CDR3 DNA sequence: TGTGCCAGCGACTGGCCGACAGATACGCAGTATTTT. Encoded protein: CASDWPTDTQYF.

This clonotype was detected only a few times. The V gene is TRBV28, the J gene TRBJ2-3; D is undetermined. With 3 bases removed from V and 9 bases from J, the gap between germline ends came to 10 bases. In germline, CDR1 is MDHEN, CDR2 SYDVKM. The CDR3 is made up of 12 amino acids. CDR3 loop: CASSFPLATQYF. As DNA, the CDR3 is TGTGCCAGCAGTTTTCCGTTGGCGACGCAGTATTTT.

In this sample, this clonotype turned up many times. The chain recombines TRBV7-3 with TRBJ2-2; a possible D gene is TRBD2 (7 bases). CDR3 length equals 14 residues. The germline CDR1 and CDR2 sequences are SGHTA and FQGTGA. Trimming left V 2 bases short and J 5 bases short, with 9 bases between. This CDR3 is CASSLEGGTGELFF. The CDR3 DNA reads TGTGCCAGCAGCTTAGAGGGGGGGACCGGGGAGCTGTTTTTT.

The gene calls are TRBV18 and TRBJ1-1, with 10 nucleotides matching TRBD1. The J segment lost 4 bases and the V segment lost 6 bases, leaving 8 bases of the junction unmatched. Germline CDR1 reads KGHSH; CDR2 reads LQKENI. The CDR3 consists of 15 residues. This CDR3 reads CASSLRDRGITEAFF. The CDR3 DNA reads as TGTGCCAGCTCTCTCCGGGACAGGGGTATCACTGAAGCTTTCTTT.

This clonotype has more than one count but fewer than ten. The genes are TRBV25-1 and TRBJ2-2; 10 bases match TRBD2. Per germline, CDR1 MGHDK and CDR2 SYGVNS. The CDR3 is 14 residues long. V lost 6 bases, J lost 4 bases, and 2 bases stayed unmatched. DNA of the CDR3: TGTGCCAGCAGCGTAGCGGGAGGCACCGGGGAGCTGTTTTTT. Translated, it gives CASSVAGGTGELFF.

The chain is built from TRBV7-2 and TRBJ2-3; 9 nucleotides align to TRBD2. V was clipped by 2 bases and J by 5 bases; unmatched bases: 5. The CDR3 loop spans 15 amino acids. The germline CDR1 and CDR2 sequences are SGHTA and FQGNSA. CDR3 in DNA: TGTGCCAGCAGCTTACAGGCGGGGGGGCAAGATACGCAGTATTTT. Its translation is CASSLQAGGQDTQYF.

The table lists this clonotype with many counts. The chain uses TRBV4-1 and TRBJ1-4; 7 bases match TRBD1. The V and J ends lost 0 bases and 7 bases, in that order; junction bases with no gene match: 5. The CDR3 consists of 15 residues. Germline-derived CDR1 and CDR2 are MGHRA and YSYEKL. The chain's CDR3 is CASSQENRGFEKLFF. The DNA of the CDR3 is TGCGCCAGCAGCCAAGAAAACAGGGGTTTTGAAAAACTGTTTTTT.

This clonotype was seen only a few times. The chain uses TRBV4-3 and TRBJ1-1; D gene ambiguous. The V gene lost 0 bases and the J gene lost 4 bases, with 12 bases spanning the gap. This CDR3 has 15 amino acids. The germline gives CDR1 LGHNA, CDR2 YSLEER. In nucleotides, the CDR3 is TGCGCCAGCAGCCAAGATGAAAGGGCGGGCACTGAAGCTTTCTTT. The encoded protein is CASSQDERAGTEAFF.

The chain recombines TRBV6-5 with TRBJ2-7; 9 nucleotides line up with TRBD2. CDR3 length: 16 amino acids. J was trimmed by 5 bases and V by 2 bases; bases with no gene match: 10. CDR1 and CDR2 from the germline V gene are MNHEY and SVGAGI. Here the CDR3 DNA reads TGTGCCAGCAGTTACGGGTCTAGCGGGGTCGGCGACGAGCAGTACTTC. This codes for CASSYGSSGVGDEQYF.

The chain is built from TRBV6-1 and TRBJ2-1; weak D call: TRBD2 (7 bases). V was pared by 2 bases and J by 6 bases, with 14 bases between. Germline CDR1 and CDR2: MNHNS and SASEGT. This CDR3 is built from 15 residues. CDR3 coding DNA: TGTGCCAGCAGTGAACGGCGGGGGCTACCCAATGAGCAGTTCTTC. This encodes CASSERRGLPNEQFF.

This clonotype was seen only a few times. This chain uses TRBV24-1 with TRBJ2-7, with D hard to call. Trimming removed 2 bases at V and 3 bases at J, with 4 bases between. CDR3 length equals 12 residues. CDR1 and CDR2 (germline): KGHDR, SFDVKD. CDR3 sequence reads: CATSDSRYEQYF. The CDR3, as DNA: TGTGCCACCAGTGATTCCCGCTACGAGCAGTACTTC.

This clonotype was counted only a few times. J is TRBJ2-7 and V is TRBV4-2; TRBD1 might be the D (5 bases). The V end was cut by 0 bases, the J end by 0 bases, with 9 bases between. Germline CDR1 reads LGHNA; CDR2 reads YNFKEQ. This CDR3 comprises 15 residues. CDR3 bases: TGTGCCAGCAGCCAAGAGGGGCAGGCCTCCTACGAGCAGTACTTC. Amino acid sequence: CASSQEGQASYEQYF.

A few counts support this clonotype. The chain links TRBV11-2 to TRBJ2-7; D possibly corresponds to TRBD2 (5 bases). The CDR3 is 12 residues long. CDR1 and CDR2 (germline): SGHAT, FQNNGV. Trimming cost V 2 bases and J 11 bases, with 13 bases left between them. CDR3 region: CASSLIPGIEYF. CDR3 nucleotide sequence: TGTGCCAGCAGCTTAATACCGGGGATAGAGTACTTC. The entire variable domain, with the rest obtained from reference TRBV11-2 and TRBJ2-7, is as follows: EAGVAQSPRYKIIEKRQSVAFWCNPISGHATLYWYQQILGQGPKLLIQFQNNGVVDDSQLPKDRFSAERLKGVDSTLKIQPAKLEDSAVYLCASSLIPGIEYFGPGTRLTVT.

CDR3 in amino acids: CASSYYKGTSDTEAFF. The DNA for the CDR3 is TGTGCCAGCAGTTATTACAAGGGGACTTCGGACACTGAAGCTTTCTTT. The chain joins TRBV7-8 to TRBJ1-1; possibly TRBD1 for D (5 bases). Germline V gene lookup returns CDR1 SGHVS and CDR2 FQNEAQ. This CDR3 contains 16 residues. Trimming took off 6 bases at V and 3 bases at J, with 20 bases between the two ends.